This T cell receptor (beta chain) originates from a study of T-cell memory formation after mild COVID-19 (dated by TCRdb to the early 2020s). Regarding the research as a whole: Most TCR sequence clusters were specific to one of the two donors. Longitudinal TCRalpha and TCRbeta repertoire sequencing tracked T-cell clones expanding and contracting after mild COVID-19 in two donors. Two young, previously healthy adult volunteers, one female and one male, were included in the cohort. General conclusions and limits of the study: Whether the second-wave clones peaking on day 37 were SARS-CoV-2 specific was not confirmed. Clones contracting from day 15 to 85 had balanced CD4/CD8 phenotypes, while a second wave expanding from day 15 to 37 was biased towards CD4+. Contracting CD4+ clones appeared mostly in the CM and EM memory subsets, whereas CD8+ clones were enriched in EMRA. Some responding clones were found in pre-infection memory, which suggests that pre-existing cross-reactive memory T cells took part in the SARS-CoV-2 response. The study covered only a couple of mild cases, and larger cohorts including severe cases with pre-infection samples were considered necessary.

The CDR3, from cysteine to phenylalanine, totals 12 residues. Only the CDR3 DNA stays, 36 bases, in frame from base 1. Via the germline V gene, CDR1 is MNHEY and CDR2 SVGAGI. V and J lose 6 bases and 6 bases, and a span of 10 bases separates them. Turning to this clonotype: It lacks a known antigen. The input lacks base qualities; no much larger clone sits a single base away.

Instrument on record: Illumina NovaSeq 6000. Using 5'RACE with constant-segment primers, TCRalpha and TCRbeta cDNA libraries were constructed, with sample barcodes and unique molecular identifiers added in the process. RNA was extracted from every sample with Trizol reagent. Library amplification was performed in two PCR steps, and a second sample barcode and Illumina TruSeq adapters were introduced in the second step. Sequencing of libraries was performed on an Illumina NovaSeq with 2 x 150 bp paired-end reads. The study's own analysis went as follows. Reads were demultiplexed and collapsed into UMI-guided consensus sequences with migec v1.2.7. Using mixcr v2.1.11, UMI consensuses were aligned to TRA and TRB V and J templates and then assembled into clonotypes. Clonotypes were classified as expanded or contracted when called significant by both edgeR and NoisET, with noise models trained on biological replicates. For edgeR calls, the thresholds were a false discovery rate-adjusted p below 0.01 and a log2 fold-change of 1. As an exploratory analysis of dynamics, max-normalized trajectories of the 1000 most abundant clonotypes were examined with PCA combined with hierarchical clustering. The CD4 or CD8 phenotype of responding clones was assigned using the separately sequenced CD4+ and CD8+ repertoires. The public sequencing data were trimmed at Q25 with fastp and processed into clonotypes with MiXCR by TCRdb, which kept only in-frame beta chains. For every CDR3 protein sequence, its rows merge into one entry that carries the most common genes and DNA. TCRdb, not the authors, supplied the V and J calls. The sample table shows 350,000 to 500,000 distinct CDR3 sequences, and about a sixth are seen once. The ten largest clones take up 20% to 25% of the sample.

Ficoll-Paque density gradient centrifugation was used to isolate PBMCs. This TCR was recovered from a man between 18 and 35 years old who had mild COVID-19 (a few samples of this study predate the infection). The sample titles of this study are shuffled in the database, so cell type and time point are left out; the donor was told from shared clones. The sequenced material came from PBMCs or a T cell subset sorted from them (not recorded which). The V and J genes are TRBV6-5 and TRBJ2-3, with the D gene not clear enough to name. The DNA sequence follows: TGTGCCAGCAGGCCGAAGGTGGATACGCAGTATTTT. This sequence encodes CASRPKVDTQYF.